This TCR beta chain was identified during a study of identical twins. Whole-study findings and limits: Those out-of-frame alpha sequences shared by twins showed an excess of low generation probability. Its conclusions, products of cross-sectional statistical analysis, did not come from following the same donors. Fewer insertions characterized abundant cord blood beta clonotypes, whereas memory repertoires showed none.

A remark on this clonotype: Its target is not known.

TCRdb reanalysed the 5' RACE reads using MiXCR and keeps one entry per CDR3 protein. The sample carries around 490,000 distinct CDR3 sequences, around 15% recorded once. These data are also associated with another study on yellow fever vaccine responses in identical twins.

The source of this sequence is a woman aged 18-29 years in good health. The sample comprised CD4+ T cells sorted from blood.

CDR3 sequence reads: CASRGAPNEQFF. In DNA form, the CDR3 reads TGTGCCAGCAGAGGGGCACCTAATGAGCAGTTCTTC. V gene TRBV6-5 combines with J gene TRBJ2-1; TRBD1 might be the D (5 bases). The CDR3 covers 12 residues. V lost 6 bases and J lost 7, with 10 bases in between. Germline V lookup: CDR1 MNHEY, CDR2 SVGAGI.